The 5 T cell receptor beta chains below come from one sample, sequenced in a study of OX40 agonist ivuxolimab in advanced cancers. Some clones are missing from TCRdb's copy, which holds only in-frame ones; the method was immunoSEQ multiplex PCR. The sample contains around 71,000 clones, 78% of which appear only once. Here the sequenced sample was CD4+ or CD8+ T cells sorted from blood, taken in a trial of the OX40 agonist ivuxolimab. The receptors were gathered from an adult with an advanced solid tumor such as melanoma, head and neck, liver or kidney cancer.

V gene TRBV6-4 combines with J gene TRBJ1-1; no firm D call. The V gene lost 3 bases and the J gene lost 11 bases, with 19 bases spanning the gap. The CDR3 covers 14 residues. The germline gives CDR1 MRHNA, CDR2 SNTAGT. The CDR3 coding sequence is TGTGCCAGCAGTGATCTCGACACTCTCGGAGGGGCTTTCTTT. Amino acids: CASSDLDTLGGAFF.

The chain combines TRBV7-8 with TRBJ2-2; 10 nucleotides match TRBD2. This CDR3 has 16 residues. Germline CDR1 is SGHVS and CDR2 is FQNEAQ. The J segment lost 1 base and the V segment lost 5 bases, leaving 4 bases of the junction unmatched. CDR3 sequence: CASSTRLAGNTGELFF. CDR3 DNA: TGTGCCAGCAGCACCCGACTAGCGGGGAACACCGGGGAGCTGTTTTTT.

This clone was detected only once. The rearrangement links TRBV29-1 to TRBJ1-5; no reliable D call. This CDR3 is 12 amino acids long. The germline CDR1 and CDR2 sequences are SQVTM and ANQGSEA. V lost 4 bases and J 6 bases, leaving 10 bases between the germline ends. The CDR3 protein is CSVAFPGQPQHF. The DNA of the CDR3 is TGCAGCGTTGCCTTCCCAGGTCAGCCCCAGCATTTT.

The chain uses TRBV30 and TRBJ1-1, with D possibly matching TRBD1 (6 bases). In germline, CDR1 is GTSNPN, CDR2 SVGIG (reference sequence). The CDR3 runs to 14 residues. V was pared by 6 bases and J by 2 bases, with 16 bases between. The CDR3 protein is CACFTGTRNTEAFF. For the CDR3, the DNA is TGTGCCTGCTTCACCGGGACAAGAAACACTGAAGCTTTCTTT.

The gene calls are TRBV7-2 and TRBJ1-1, with TRBD1 as a possible D gene (5 bases). Deletions cut 2 bases from V and 6 bases from J, with 13 bases between. The germline V gene has CDR1 SGHTA and CDR2 FQGNSA. CDR3 size: 14 residues. The CDR3 region is CASSLRSRDAEAFF. The CDR3, as DNA: TGTGCCAGCAGCTTACGATCCAGGGATGCTGAAGCTTTCTTT.